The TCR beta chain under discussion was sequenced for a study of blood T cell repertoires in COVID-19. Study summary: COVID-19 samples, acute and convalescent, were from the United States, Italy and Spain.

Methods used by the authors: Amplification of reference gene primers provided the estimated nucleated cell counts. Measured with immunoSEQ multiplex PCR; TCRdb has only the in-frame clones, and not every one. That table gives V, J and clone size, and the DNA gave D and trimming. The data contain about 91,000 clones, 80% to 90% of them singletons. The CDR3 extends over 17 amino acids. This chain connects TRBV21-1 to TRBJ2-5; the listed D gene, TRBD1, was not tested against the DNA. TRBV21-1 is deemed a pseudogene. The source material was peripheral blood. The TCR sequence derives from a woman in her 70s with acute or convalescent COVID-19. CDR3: CASSRVHGTGGQETQYF. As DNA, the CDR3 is TGTGCCAGCAGCAGAGTTCACGGGACAGGGGGCCAAGAGACCCAGTACTTC.